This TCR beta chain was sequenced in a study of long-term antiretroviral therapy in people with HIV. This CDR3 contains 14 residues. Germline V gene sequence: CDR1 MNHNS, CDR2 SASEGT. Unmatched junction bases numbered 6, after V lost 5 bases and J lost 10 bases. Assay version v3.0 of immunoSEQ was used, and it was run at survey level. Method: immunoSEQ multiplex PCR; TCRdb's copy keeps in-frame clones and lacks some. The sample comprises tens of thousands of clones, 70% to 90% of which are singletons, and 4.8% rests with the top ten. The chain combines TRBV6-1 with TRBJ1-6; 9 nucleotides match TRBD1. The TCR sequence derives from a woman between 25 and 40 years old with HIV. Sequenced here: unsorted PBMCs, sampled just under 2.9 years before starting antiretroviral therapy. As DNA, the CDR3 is TGTGCCAGCAGTCGGGACAGGGCACCGTCACCCCTCCACTTT. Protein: CASSRDRAPSPLHF.